This T cell receptor beta chain was recorded in a study of blood T cell repertoires in COVID-19. Background on the study: Samples representing acute and convalescent COVID-19 were sourced from the United States, Italy and Spain. Sample material is recorded as cDNA or gDNA derived from T cells, B-cell-depleted T cells, or PBMCs.

The junction had 4 bases not matched to a gene; V was cut back by 3 bases and J by 4 bases. This CDR3 spans 15 amino acids. Germline V gene data show CDR1 as LNHDA and CDR2 as SQIVND (reference sequence). Individuals aged roughly 18 to 95 years were recruited from 24 US areas. Participant reports of clinical history set cohort assignment. Libraries were prepared by immunoSEQ multiplex PCR; TCRdb keeps only in-frame clonotypes and omits some of them. The sample yields roughly 220,000 clones, about 83% seen once. Sequences were obtained from PBMCs or T cells enriched from blood (not recorded which). This clonotype originated in a woman aged 40 to 50 who had recovered from COVID-19. V usage is TRBV19 and J usage is TRBJ1-3, with TRBD1 identical over 9 bases. The CDR3 spells CASSMHRGRGNTIYF. The DNA of the CDR3 is TGTGCCAGTAGTATGCACAGGGGGCGAGGAAACACCATATATTTT.